This T cell receptor beta chain was obtained from a study of identical twins. General study points: Cord blood's abundant beta clonotypes had fewer insertions, unlike memory repertoires. Models underestimated TCR alpha sharing (out-of-frame) in monozygotic twins.

TCRdb re-analysed the 5' RACE reads in MiXCR, keeping a single row per CDR3 protein. The sample shows 430,000 or so distinct CDR3 sequences, around 24% of them seen only once. On this clonotype: The antigen remains unidentified.

Another study also made use of these data, one on T cells expressing NK-cell markers. This second study says: Sequencing of TCR beta repertoires drew on sorted CD3+CD56+NKG2C+, CD3+CD56+NKG2C- and CD3+CD56-NKG2C+ T cells.

Sequenced sample: CD4+ T cells sorted from blood. This clonotype originated in a woman between 18 and 29 years old in good health.

CDR3 residues: CSALLQGDEQYF. DNA of the CDR3: TGCAGTGCTTTATTACAGGGGGATGAGCAGTACTTC. V is TRBV20-1 and J is TRBJ2-7; 8 positions agree with TRBD1. Germline V gene sequence: CDR1 DFQATT, CDR2 SNEGSKA (reference sequence). The CDR3 length is 12 residues. V lost 5 bases, J lost 7 bases, and 7 bases stayed unmatched.